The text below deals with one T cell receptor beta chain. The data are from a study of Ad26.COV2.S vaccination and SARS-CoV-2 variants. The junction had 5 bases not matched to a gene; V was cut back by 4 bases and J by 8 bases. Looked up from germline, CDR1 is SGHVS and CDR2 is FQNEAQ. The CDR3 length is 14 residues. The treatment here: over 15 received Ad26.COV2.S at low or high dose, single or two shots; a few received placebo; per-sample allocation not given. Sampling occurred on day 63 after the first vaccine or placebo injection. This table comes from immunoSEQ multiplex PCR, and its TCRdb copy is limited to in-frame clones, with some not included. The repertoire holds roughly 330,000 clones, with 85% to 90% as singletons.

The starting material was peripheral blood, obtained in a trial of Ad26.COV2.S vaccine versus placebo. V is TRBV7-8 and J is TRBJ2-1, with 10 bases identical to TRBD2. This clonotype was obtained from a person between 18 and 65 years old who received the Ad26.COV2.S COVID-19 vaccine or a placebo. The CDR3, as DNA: TGTGCCAGCAGCTCTAGCGGGAGATGGGATGAGCAGTTCTTC. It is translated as CASSSSGRWDEQFF.